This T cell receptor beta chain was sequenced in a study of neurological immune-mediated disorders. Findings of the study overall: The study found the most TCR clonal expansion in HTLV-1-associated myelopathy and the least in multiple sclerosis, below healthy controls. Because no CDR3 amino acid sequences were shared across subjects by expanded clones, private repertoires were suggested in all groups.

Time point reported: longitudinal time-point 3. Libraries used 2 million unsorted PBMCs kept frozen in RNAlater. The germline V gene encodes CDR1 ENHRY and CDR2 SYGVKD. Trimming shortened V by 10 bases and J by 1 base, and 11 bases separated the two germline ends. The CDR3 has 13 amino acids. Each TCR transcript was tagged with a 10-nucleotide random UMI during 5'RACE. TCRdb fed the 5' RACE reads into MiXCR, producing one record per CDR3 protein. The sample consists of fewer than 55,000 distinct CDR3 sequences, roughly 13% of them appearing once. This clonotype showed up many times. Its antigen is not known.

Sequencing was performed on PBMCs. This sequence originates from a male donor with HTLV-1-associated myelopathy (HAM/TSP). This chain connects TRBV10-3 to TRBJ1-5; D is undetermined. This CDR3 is CATRLGSNQPQHF. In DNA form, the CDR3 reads TGTGCCACCCGACTCGGAAGCAATCAGCCCCAGCATTTT.